These T cell receptor beta chains were read from a single sample in a study of CD8 T cells in ankylosing spondylitis. In TCRdb, the 5' RACE reads were re-called with MiXCR into one record per CDR3 protein. The sample lists 100,000 or so distinct CDR3 sequences, around 24% seen once, with roughly an eighth in the top ten. Specimen: synovial fluid, either unsorted or a sorted T cell fraction (not recorded which). The receptor source for this set is a male donor with ankylosing spondylitis. Each CDR3 is given with its conserved first and last residue. The D gene is left open where the match is weak. Size is omitted from some rows. Given values are once, few, many or a class for expanded clones.

V	size	J	D	DNA	CDR3
TRBV11-2	.	TRBJ1-1	.	TGTGCCAGCAGCTCATACAGGAGACCCTACATAATGAACACTGAAGCTTTCTTT	CASSSYRRPYIMNTEAFF
TRBV5-1	many	TRBJ2-5	.	TGCGCCAGCAGCTTAGGCCAGGAGACCCAGTACTTC	CASSLGQETQYF
TRBV10-3	.	TRBJ2-7	.	TGTGCCATCATGACACCCTCTTCCCCGGAGCAGTACTTC	CAIMTPSSPEQYF
TRBV30	.	TRBJ2-2	TRBD2	TGTGCCTGGAGTCACGGACTAGCAGCCGGGGAGCTGTTTTTT	CAWSHGLAAGELFF
TRBV5-6	few	TRBJ2-2	.	TGTGCCAGCAGCTTCGGACTAACGAACACCGGGGAGCTGTTTTTT	CASSFGLTNTGELFF
TRBV5-1	few	TRBJ2-3	TRBD2	TGCGCCAGCAGCCTACCTAATCAACTAGCGGGAGGGCCAGATACGCAGTATTTT	CASSLPNQLAGGPDTQYF
TRBV5-6	.	TRBJ2-3	.	TGTGCCAGCAGCCTCGGACACCCAGGTCCTAGGGATACGCAGTATTTT	CASSLGHPGPRDTQYF
TRBV4-1	.	TRBJ2-1	.	TGCGCCAGCAGCCAAGAGGCCACTCGGAATGAGCAGTTCTTC	CASSQEATRNEQFF
TRBV2	many	TRBJ2-6	TRBD1	TGTGCCAGCAGTGCTGGACAGGCCGGCTCTGGGGCCAACGTCCTGACTTTC	CASSAGQAGSGANVLTF
TRBV6-1	.	TRBJ2-1	.	TGTGCCAGCAGTGAAGTCGGAGGGGGCCGGGAGCAGTTCTTC	CASSEVGGGREQFF
TRBV7-9	.	TRBJ1-2	.	TGTGCCACAACACAGACGGGAGCCTATGGCTACACCTTC	CATTQTGAYGYTF
TRBV7-2	.	TRBJ2-1	.	TGTGCCAGCAGCTCGGACGGACGGGACTACAATGAGCAGTTCTTC	CASSSDGRDYNEQFF
TRBV5-1	.	TRBJ2-3	.	TGCGCCAGCAGCTGGTCTAGCACAGATACGCAGTATTTT	CASSWSSTDTQYF
TRBV4-2	.	TRBJ1-5	.	TGTGCCAGCAGCCAGGGGGACGGCAATCAGCCCCAGCATTTT	CASSQGDGNQPQHF
TRBV11-2	.	TRBJ2-2	TRBD2	TGTGCCAGCAGCACCAGACTAGCGGCGAACACCGGGGAGCTGTTTTTT	CASSTRLAANTGELFF
TRBV10-3	once	TRBJ2-1	.	TGTGCCATCAGTGAAGTCGCGGGGTCGGGGCAGTTCTTC	CAISEVAGSGQFF
TRBV19	.	TRBJ2-3	TRBD2	TGTGCCAGCGGGACTAGCGGGATGGTTACGCAGTATTTT	CASGTSGMVTQYF
TRBV6-5	few	TRBJ2-1	TRBD2	TGTGCCAGCAGTTACAGGACTAGCGGCCTCAATGAGCAGTTCTTC	CASSYRTSGLNEQFF
TRBV20-1	.	TRBJ2-1	.	TGCAGTGCTAGCCCCCCGGTCGGGGCAAATGGTGAGCAGTTCTTC	CSASPPVGANGEQFF
TRBV5-5	.	TRBJ2-1	TRBD1	TGTGCCAGCAGCTCAGGGGGTTCCACCTACAATGAGCAGTTCTTC	CASSSGGSTYNEQFF
TRBV2	.	TRBJ2-3	.	TGTGCCACCCGGGGCCCAGGTACGCAGTATTTT	CATRGPGTQYF
TRBV29-1	many	TRBJ1-2	.	TGCAGCGTTGGCTTGGCCAGGGAGGTCTCCACCTTC	CSVGLAREVSTF
TRBV20-1	few	TRBJ1-1	.	TGCAGTGCCGTACAGGACGGCAACACTGAAGCTTTCTTT	CSAVQDGNTEAFF
TRBV10-2	.	TRBJ2-5	TRBD2	TGCGCCAGCAGTGACCGGGGCCTAGCGGTGGGAGAGACCCAGTACTTC	CASSDRGLAVGETQYF
TRBV5-6	.	TRBJ2-5	TRBD1	TGTGCCAGCAGCTTGGATCAGGGGGCTAGAGAGACCCAGTACTTC	CASSLDQGARETQYF
TRBV19	.	TRBJ1-2	TRBD1	TGTGCCAGTAGACAGGGGGGAATTAACTATGGCTACACCTTC	CASRQGGINYGYTF
TRBV10-3	few	TRBJ1-5	.	TGTGCCATCAGTGAGTCTGGACAGAGCAATCAGCCCCAGCATTTT	CAISESGQSNQPQHF
TRBV20-1	.	TRBJ1-1	TRBD1	TGCAGTGCTCGAAAACCGGACAGGCGCGCTGAAGCTTTCTTT	CSARKPDRRAEAFF
TRBV19	few	TRBJ2-3	TRBD2	TGTGCCAGTAGTATATCGCGGGAGGGATCGGATACGCAGTATTTT	CASSISREGSDTQYF
TRBV20-1	once	TRBJ2-3	TRBD2	TGCAGTGCTAGTCGTAGCGGGAGCACAGATACGCAGTATTTT	CSASRSGSTDTQYF
TRBV20-1	.	TRBJ2-5	.	TGCAGTGCTAGAGGCCGGATAAAGCGGGAGACCCAGTACTTC	CSARGRIKRETQYF
TRBV12-3/TRBV12-4	.	TRBJ2-5	.	TGTGCCAGCAGTCACAGGGAACGCAGTGGGACCCAGTACTTC	CASSHRERSGTQYF
TRBV20-1	many	TRBJ2-1	TRBD2	TGCAGTGCTAGACATCTAGCGGCTCGGCTGAATGAGCAGTTCTTC	CSARHLAARLNEQFF
TRBV28	many	TRBJ2-3	.	TGTGCCAGCAGGTTAGGGGGGCGCACAGATACGCAGTATTTT	CASRLGGRTDTQYF
TRBV29-1	.	TRBJ2-1	.	TGCAGCGTTGCAAGGCGTTTAGGCAATGAGCAGTTCTTC	CSVARRLGNEQFF
TRBV7-2	few	TRBJ2-7	.	TGTGCCAGCAGCTTACTGGACTACGAGCAGTACTTC	CASSLLDYEQYF